Here is one T cell receptor (beta chain) with its context. This sample was included in a study of blood T cell repertoires in COVID-19. For the study at large: Acute and convalescent COVID-19 specimens originated in the United States, Italy and Spain. The cDNA or gDNA used as material had been derived from T cells, B-cell-depleted T cells, or PBMCs.

Libraries were prepared by immunoSEQ multiplex PCR; TCRdb keeps only in-frame clonotypes and omits some of them. This table holds some 150,000 clones, about 86% found once. V was cut by 2 bases and J by 5 bases, with 9 bases left in between. There are 14 residues in the CDR3. Germline values: CDR1 MDHEN, CDR2 SYDVKM. The chain couples TRBV28 to TRBJ1-4, with D possibly matching TRBD1 (5 bases). Sequencing input: peripheral blood. The origin of this receptor is a human donor with acute or convalescent COVID-19. The donor label of this sample is uncertain. The CDR3 nucleotides are TGTGCCAGCAGTTTACCGGGGGGGAATGAAAAACTGTTTTTT. Translation gives CASSLPGGNEKLFF.